These 32 T cell receptor beta chains originate from one sample sequenced in a study of T-cell reconstitution after alpha-beta-depleted transplantation in children. Unique molecular identifiers tagged the TCRbeta library. TCRdb used MiXCR to reprocess the PCR reads, holding one entry per CDR3 protein. Altogether 70,000 to 95,000 distinct CDR3 sequences are present, 15% being singletons, with the ten largest covering around a fifth. Sequencing was performed on PBMCs, mostly from graft donor cells, taken 180 days after TCRalphabeta/CD19-depleted stem cell transplant. These receptors were taken from a male patient aged 2 to 10 who had a stem cell transplant for acute lymphoblastic leukemia, so the T cells may come from the graft donor.

This clonotype came up a few times. The chain combines TRBV6-5 with TRBJ1-2; no clear D. Trimming shortened V by 6 bases and J by 10 bases, and 15 bases separated the two germline ends. Germline assignment: CDR1 MNHEY and CDR2 SVGAGI. CDR3 length equals 12 residues. The chain's CDR3 is CASRPNPTAYTF. The CDR3 region has the DNA TGTGCCAGCAGGCCAAATCCGACGGCCTACACCTTC.

This clonotype was counted a few times. This chain connects TRBV4-3 to TRBJ2-1; no clear D gene. The CDR3 runs to 16 residues. Trimming shortened V by 0 bases and J by 0 bases, and 9 bases separated the two germline ends. Germline V gene sequence: CDR1 LGHNA, CDR2 YSLEER. The CDR3 loop reads CASSQDPASSYNEQFF. CDR3 nucleotides: TGCGCCAGCAGCCAAGATCCGGCGAGCTCCTACAATGAGCAGTTCTTC.

This clonotype was recorded a few times. The rearrangement uses TRBV7-9 and TRBJ2-3; D may be TRBD2 (5 bases). The CDR3 loop spans 17 amino acids. Trimming left V 1 base short and J 4 bases short, with 18 bases between. Germline-derived CDR1 and CDR2 are SEHNR and FQNEAQ (reference sequence). The CDR3 sequence is CASSLDASWVYADTQYF. The CDR3 coding sequence is TGTGCCAGCAGCTTAGATGCTAGCTGGGTGTACGCAGATACGCAGTATTTT.

This clonotype occurred once. The chain is built from TRBV27 and TRBJ1-3, with a weak D call TRBD1 (6 bases). There are 14 residues in the CDR3. V lost 4 bases to trimming and J lost 7 bases, with 14 bases between them. The germline V gene has CDR1 MNHEY and CDR2 SMNVEV (reference sequence). This CDR3 reads CASSSLTGGNTIYF. The CDR3 DNA reads TGTGCCAGCAGTTCCCTGACAGGTGGGAACACCATATATTTT.

This clonotype was found a few times. The rearrangement uses TRBV28 and TRBJ1-5, with TRBD1 matching 11 bases. The germline V gene has CDR1 MDHEN and CDR2 SYDVKM. J gave up 6 bases and V 5 bases, and 12 bases lay outside the gene matches. The CDR3 runs 17 residues. Written as DNA, the CDR3 is TGTGCCAGCAGTCCTGGACAGGGGGCGGATTTGCGTCAGCCCCAGCATTTT. It codes for CASSPGQGADLRQPQHF.

This clonotype was counted a few times. The rearrangement links TRBV7-7 to TRBJ2-1; a weak D match, TRBD1 (6 bases). Germline CDR1 and CDR2: SSHAT and FNYEAQ (reference sequence). The V end was cut by 1 base, the J end by 9 bases, with 19 bases between. The CDR3 has 16 amino acids. CDR3 sequence: CASSLVTGKGLGEQFF. The CDR3, as DNA: TGTGCCAGCAGCTTAGTTACAGGGAAGGGGTTAGGTGAGCAGTTCTTC.

The J gene is TRBJ2-7, the V gene TRBV5-5; 8 bases line up with TRBD2. Germline-derived CDR1 and CDR2 are SGHKS and YYEKEE (reference sequence). The CDR3 sequence is 16 residues long. Germline trimming cut 0 bases from V and 1 base from J; bases unmatched to any gene: 6. CDR3 sequence (DNA): TGTGCCAGCAGCTTGGGAATCGGGGGGGTGTCCTACGAGCAGTACTTC. This encodes CASSLGIGGVSYEQYF.

This clonotype came up a few times. The rearrangement joins TRBV20-1 to TRBJ2-7, with 9 bases identical to TRBD2. V lost 1 base and J lost 6; bases outside the gene matches: 13. The CDR3 extends over 16 amino acids. Germline V gene sequence: CDR1 DFQATT, CDR2 SNEGSKA (reference sequence). For the CDR3, the DNA is TGCAGTGCTAGAGGAGTTGCGGGGGGGACGGAGGGCGAGCAGTACTTC. Protein product: CSARGVAGGTEGEQYF.

The V and J genes are TRBV5-4 and TRBJ2-7; D is unclear. The CDR3 is 14 amino acids. Germline values: CDR1 SGHNT, CDR2 YYREEE (reference sequence). The V and J ends lost 4 bases and 0 bases respectively, with 11 bases between them. This CDR3 is CASSPYKSSYEQYF. CDR3 nucleotide sequence: TGTGCCAGCAGCCCCTACAAGTCCTCCTACGAGCAGTACTTC. The whole variable domain, remainder taken from reference TRBV5-4 and TRBJ2-7, is ETGVTQSPTHLIKTRGQQVTLRCSSQSGHNTVSWYQQALGQGPQFIFQYYREEENGRGNFPPRFSGLQFPNYSSELNVNALELDDSALYLCASSPYKSSYEQYFGPGTRLTVT.

The gene calls are TRBV20-1 and TRBJ1-1, with D perhaps TRBD1 (6 bases). The germline V gene has CDR1 DFQATT and CDR2 SNEGSKA (reference sequence). Deletions cut 6 bases from V and 4 bases from J, with 21 bases between. This CDR3 contains 15 residues. CDR3 protein: CSAKGPGAVGTEAFF. The CDR3 DNA sequence: TGCAGTGCCAAGGGCCCAGGGGCAGTCGGCACTGAAGCTTTCTTT.

This clonotype showed up just a few times. This CDR3 is CASSQKGTSGGPSSYNEQFF. In nucleotides, the CDR3 is TGTGCCAGCAGTCAAAAGGGGACTAGCGGGGGCCCTAGCTCCTACAATGAGCAGTTCTTC. The chain joins TRBV12-3 or TRBV12-4 to TRBJ2-1; 14 positions match TRBD2. The CDR3 covers 20 residues. Trimming at V came to 5 bases and at J to 0 bases, leaving 12 bases not matched to a gene.

This clonotype was observed at least ten times. The chain joins TRBV7-2 to TRBJ2-3; a possible D gene is TRBD2 (7 bases). Trimming removed 0 bases from V and 0 bases from J, with 16 bases in between. In germline, CDR1 is SGHTA, CDR2 FQGNSA. The CDR3 has 18 amino acids. CDR3 nucleotides: TGTGCCAGCAGCTTAGCGCCGGGGGGCTCTCCTAGCACAGATACGCAGTATTTT. It translates to CASSLAPGGSPSTDTQYF.

With regard to this clonotype: The junction does not match germline at one end; this may be a read error. This chain joins TRBV7-9 and TRBJ2-7; either TRBD1 or TRBD2 may supply D (5 bases each). The CDR3 runs to 14 residues. Looked up from germline, CDR1 is SEHNR and CDR2 is FQNEAQ (reference sequence). Here the CDR3 DNA reads TGTGCCAGCAGCTTAGGGGGGACCTCCTACGAGCAGTCCTTC. Its protein product is CASSLGGTSYEQSF.

This clonotype turned up a few times. The genes are TRBV24-1 and TRBJ2-1; D unresolved. Trimming took 1 base from V and 6 from J, leaving 6 bases between them. Germline CDR1 and CDR2: KGHDR and SFDVKD. The CDR3 spans 13 residues. The CDR3 reads CATSDLISNEQFF. In DNA, the CDR3 is TGTGCCACCAGTGATTTAATCTCCAATGAGCAGTTCTTC.

This clonotype was observed many times. This chain uses TRBV20-1 with TRBJ2-5; no reliable D call. Per the germline V gene, CDR1 is DFQATT and CDR2 is SNEGSKA (reference sequence). The ends were cut back, 0 bases at V and 1 base at J, with 6 bases in the middle. The CDR3 consists of 13 residues. CDR3 region: CSARDTSQETQYF. CDR3 nucleotides: TGCAGTGCTAGAGACACTTCCCAAGAGACCCAGTACTTC.

V usage is TRBV20-1 and J usage is TRBJ2-2, with D maybe TRBD1 (6 bases). Germline loops: CDR1 DFQATT, CDR2 SNEGSKA (reference sequence). V shed 6 bases and J shed 5 bases, with 16 bases lying between them. The CDR3 is 14 amino acids. CDR3 sequence (DNA): TGCAGTGCCAGTTACAGGGTAGTTACCGGGGAGCTGTTTTTT. Translating it yields CSASYRVVTGELFF.

This clonotype occurred a few times. The gene calls are TRBV25-1 and TRBJ1-2; TRBD1 might be the D (6 bases). CDR1 and CDR2 (germline): MGHDK, SYGVNS. This CDR3 has 11 amino acids. Trimming took off 6 bases at V and 7 bases at J, with 9 bases between the two ends. The CDR3: CASRQGRGYTF. The CDR3 coding sequence is TGTGCCAGCAGACAGGGACGTGGCTACACCTTC.

There are a few counts of this clonotype. A junction end diverges from the germline sequence, so it may reflect a read error. The chain couples TRBV20-1 to TRBJ1-1, with 10 bases lining up with TRBD1. This CDR3 has 15 residues. Per the germline V gene, CDR1 is DFQATT and CDR2 is SNEGSKA (reference sequence). The CDR3 sequence is CSARDRQGARTEVFF. The CDR3 bases are TGCAGTGCTAGAGATAGACAGGGGGCGCGCACTGAAGTTTTCTTT.

The chain carries TRBV5-6 and TRBJ2-2; no definite D call. CDR1 is SGHDT, CDR2 YYEEEE, per germline. The CDR3 extends over 13 amino acids. V gave up 0 bases and J gave up 5 bases, with 5 bases separating them. CDR3 amino acids: CASSLGPTGELFF. Written as DNA, the CDR3 is TGTGCCAGCAGCTTGGGGCCAACCGGGGAGCTGTTTTTT.

This chain connects TRBV10-3 to TRBJ2-7; D is tentatively TRBD1 or TRBD2 (5 bases each). The CDR3 contains 11 residues. CDR1 and CDR2 from the germline V gene are ENHRY and SYGVKD. Deletions cut 3 bases from V and 7 bases from J, with 7 bases between. This CDR3 reads CAISEWGEQYF. CDR3 DNA: TGTGCCATCAGTGAATGGGGGGAGCAGTACTTC.

This clonotype came up many times. The genes are TRBV18 and TRBJ2-4; 7 positions agree with TRBD1. Losses at the gene ends were 2 bases for V and 6 bases for J; bases not matched to a gene: 7. The germline V gene has CDR1 KGHSH and CDR2 LQKENI. This CDR3 comprises 15 residues. Here the CDR3 DNA reads TGTGCCAGCTCACCAGAAGGGGGCGCGGGAAACATTCAGTACTTC. Translation gives CASSPEGGAGNIQYF.

The J gene is TRBJ2-2, the V gene TRBV11-2; a possible D gene is TRBD1 (6 bases). Trimming took off 5 bases at V and 7 bases at J, with 17 bases between the two ends. Germline V gene sequence: CDR1 SGHAT, CDR2 FQNNGV. This CDR3 is built from 15 residues. The CDR3 region is CASSPQTGTIGELFF. The CDR3 region has the DNA TGTGCCAGCAGCCCCCAAACCGGGACAATCGGGGAGCTGTTTTTT.

The rearrangement uses TRBV11-2 and TRBJ2-5, with D maybe TRBD2 (7 bases). CDR1 is SGHAT and CDR2 is FQNNGV in the germline V gene. The V gene lost 5 bases and the J gene lost 1 base, with 17 bases spanning the gap. The CDR3 contains 16 residues. The CDR3: CASSPLPGGTQETQYF. The CDR3 DNA reads as TGTGCCAGCAGCCCCCTCCCGGGGGGCACCCAAGAGACCCAGTACTTC.

The chain has TRBV2 and TRBJ2-2, with TRBD1 as a possible D gene (6 bases). This CDR3 is 17 amino acids long. Germline CDR1 is SNHLY and CDR2 is FYNNEI. Trimming removed 10 bases from V and 0 bases from J, with 21 bases in between. The CDR3 sequence is CATQLGAGATNTGELFF. The CDR3 nucleotides are TGTGCCACCCAGCTGGGGGCAGGGGCCACGAACACCGGGGAGCTGTTTTTT.

The gene calls are TRBV4-1 and TRBJ1-2; D perhaps matches TRBD1 (6 bases). The V end was cut by 1 base, the J end by 5 bases, with 14 bases between. Germline CDR1 MGHRA, CDR2 YSYEKL. CDR3 length: 15 amino acids. This chain's CDR3 is CASSQVRGISYGYTF. CDR3 nucleotide sequence: TGCGCCAGCAGCCAAGTGAGGGGGATCAGTTATGGCTACACCTTC.

This clonotype was picked up a small number of times. The J gene is TRBJ1-1, the V gene TRBV7-2, with 8 bases matching TRBD1. CDR1 and CDR2 from the germline V gene are SGHTA and FQGNSA. Trimming removed 3 bases from V and 2 bases from J; junction bases left unmatched: 23. The CDR3 extends over 21 amino acids. The CDR3 loop reads CASSLGEAGQGFIYPNTEAFF. The CDR3 region has the DNA TGTGCCAGCAGCTTGGGTGAGGCCGGACAGGGTTTCATTTACCCTAACACTGAAGCTTTCTTT.

V usage is TRBV11-2 and J usage is TRBJ1-2, with TRBD1 identical over 7 bases. CDR3 length equals 15 residues. Trimming at V came to 4 bases and at J to 6 bases, leaving 11 bases not matched to a gene. CDR1 is SGHAT, CDR2 FQNNGV, per germline. The CDR3 is CASSSQQGNYHGYTF. CDR3 bases: TGTGCCAGCAGCTCCCAACAGGGGAACTATCATGGCTACACCTTC.

The CDR3 loop reads CASSFSRRNSNQPQHF. CDR3 nucleotide sequence: TGTGCCAGCAGTTTCTCGAGACGGAATAGCAATCAGCCCCAGCATTTT. This chain joins TRBV12-3 or TRBV12-4 and TRBJ1-5; D not resolved. Trimming removed 3 bases at V and 0 bases at J, with 12 bases between. This CDR3 has 16 amino acids.

The chain couples TRBV7-2 to TRBJ2-3, with no clear D. The V and J ends lost 1 base and 2 bases respectively, with 7 bases between them. The germline V gene has CDR1 SGHTA and CDR2 FQGNSA. CDR3 size: 14 residues. The CDR3 DNA follows: TGTGCCAGCAGCTTAGGGGCCTCCACAGATACGCAGTATTTT. Translating it yields CASSLGASTDTQYF.

This clonotype has only a few counts. The CDR3 DNA follows: TGTGCCAGCAGTCTAGCGGGGCCGTTCTACAATGAGCAGTTCTTC. It specifies CASSLAGPFYNEQFF. The genes are TRBV3-1 and TRBJ2-1, with TRBD2 identical over 9 bases. Germline trimming cut 6 bases from V and 3 bases from J; bases unmatched to any gene: 6. The CDR3 is 15 residues long. Germline lookup yields CDR1 LGHDT and CDR2 YNNKEL (reference sequence).

This clonotype was seen more than once but under ten times. Here the CDR3 DNA reads TGTGCCAGCAGCTTAGTTGGGGCAGGGGCAGAGACCCAGTACTTC. This codes for CASSLVGAGAETQYF. This rearrangement joins TRBV7-2 to TRBJ2-5, with D perhaps matching TRBD1 (6 bases). The CDR3 has 15 amino acids. With 1 base removed from V and 4 bases from J, the gap between germline ends came to 13 bases. Germline-derived CDR1 and CDR2 are SGHTA and FQGNSA.

This clonotype was counted a few times. The chain carries TRBV7-9 and TRBJ1-1; the match to TRBD1 covers 9 bases. The trim removed 5 bases at V and 3 bases at J, leaving 10 bases unmatched. There are 16 residues in the CDR3. The germline gives CDR1 SEHNR, CDR2 FQNEAQ (reference sequence). Written as DNA, the CDR3 is TGTGCCAGCAGCCAGGGAAAACAGGGGGCGGACACTGAAGCTTTCTTT. This encodes CASSQGKQGADTEAFF.